Below, one TCR beta chain is given with its context. Its matching antigen is unknown. V lost 4 bases to trimming and J lost 4 bases; unmatched junction nucleotides: 8. The CDR3 loop spans 17 amino acids. CDR1 and CDR2 (germline): MNHNS, SASEGT. TCRdb keeps only in-frame clones here, not all; method: immunoSEQ multiplex PCR. The sample lists about 110,000 clones, roughly 87% seen once, with approximately 4.8% in the top ten. These data come from a study of T cell responses to AZD1222 COVID-19 vaccine. Study-wide findings and caveats: Spike-wide coverage was observed for vaccine-associated CD4 TCRs, with dominant responses at 160-218 and 743-854.

Source: peripheral blood, taken 28 days after the second AZD1222 dose. This chain uses TRBV6-1 with TRBJ1-4; 11 nucleotides match TRBD1. The sequence was obtained from an adult who received the AZD1222 COVID-19 vaccine. CDR3: CASSGPGTGGYNEKLFF. The CDR3 coding sequence is TGTGCCAGCAGTGGCCCCGGGACAGGGGGGTATAATGAAAAACTGTTTTTT.